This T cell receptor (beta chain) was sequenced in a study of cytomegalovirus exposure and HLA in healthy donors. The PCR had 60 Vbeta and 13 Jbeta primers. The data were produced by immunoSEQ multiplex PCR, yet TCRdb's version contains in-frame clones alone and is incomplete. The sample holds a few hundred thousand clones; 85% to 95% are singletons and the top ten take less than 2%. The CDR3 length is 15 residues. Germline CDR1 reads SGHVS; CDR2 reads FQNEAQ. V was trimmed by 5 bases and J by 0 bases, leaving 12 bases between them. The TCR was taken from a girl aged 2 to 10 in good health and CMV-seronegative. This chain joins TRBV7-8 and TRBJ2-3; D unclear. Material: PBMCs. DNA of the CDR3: TGTGCCAGCAGCCCTGAGTGGTATAGCACAGATACGCAGTATTTT. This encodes CASSPEWYSTDTQYF.